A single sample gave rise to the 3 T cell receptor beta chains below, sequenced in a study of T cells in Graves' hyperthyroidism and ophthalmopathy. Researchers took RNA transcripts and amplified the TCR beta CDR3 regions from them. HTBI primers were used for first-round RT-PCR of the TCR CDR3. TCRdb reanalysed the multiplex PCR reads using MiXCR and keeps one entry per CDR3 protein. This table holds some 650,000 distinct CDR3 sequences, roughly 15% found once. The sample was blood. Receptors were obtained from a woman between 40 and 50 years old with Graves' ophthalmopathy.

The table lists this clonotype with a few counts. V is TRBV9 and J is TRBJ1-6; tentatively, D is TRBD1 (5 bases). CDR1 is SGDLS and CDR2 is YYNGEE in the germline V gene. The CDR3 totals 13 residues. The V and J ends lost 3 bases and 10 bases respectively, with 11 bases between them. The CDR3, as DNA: TGTGCCAGCAGCGAGGGGTTTCAGTCACCCCTCCACTTT. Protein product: CASSEGFQSPLHF.

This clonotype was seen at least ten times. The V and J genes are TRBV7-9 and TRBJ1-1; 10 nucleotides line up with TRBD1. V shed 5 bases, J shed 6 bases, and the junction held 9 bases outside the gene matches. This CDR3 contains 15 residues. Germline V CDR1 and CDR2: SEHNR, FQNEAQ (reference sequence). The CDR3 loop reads CASSRGTGDSSEAFF. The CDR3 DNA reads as TGTGCCAGCAGCCGCGGGACAGGGGATAGCTCTGAAGCTTTCTTT.

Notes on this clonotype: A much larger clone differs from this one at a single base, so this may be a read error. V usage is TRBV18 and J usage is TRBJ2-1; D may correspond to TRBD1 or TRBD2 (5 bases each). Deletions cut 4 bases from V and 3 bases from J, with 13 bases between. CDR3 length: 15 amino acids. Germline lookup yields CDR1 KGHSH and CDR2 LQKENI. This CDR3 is CASSLGRSFYNEQFF. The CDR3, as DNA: TGTGCCAGCTCACTGGGACGGAGCTTCTACAATGAGCAGTTCTTC.